This T cell receptor beta chain emerged from a study of blood T cell repertoires in COVID-19. Study context: Samples of COVID-19 (acute and convalescent) were obtained from the United States, Italy and Spain. The analysed material was cDNA or gDNA that came from T cells, B-cell-depleted T cells, or PBMCs.

In the original workflow: It was from reference gene primer amplification that nucleated cell counts were estimated. Clones were sequenced by immunoSEQ multiplex PCR, and TCRdb holds only the in-frame ones, with some missing. For V, J and clone size, that table is used; D and trimming come from the DNA. The sample lists 55,000 to 75,000 clones, more than 90% occurring once. The CDR3 is 12 residues long. With 3 bases removed from V and 7 bases from J, the gap between germline ends came to 7 bases. The germline CDR1 and CDR2 sequences are MNHEY and SMNVEV (reference sequence). The source material was peripheral blood. This receptor was taken from a man aged 55 to 70 with acute or convalescent COVID-19. V gene TRBV27 combines with J gene TRBJ2-1; D is possibly TRBD2 (6 bases). The CDR3 bases are TGTGCCAGCAGTTTCGGAGGGAATGAGCAGTTCTTC. It translates to CASSFGGNEQFF.